This T cell receptor beta chain is from a study of response to subunit inactivated influenza vaccine. Study-level results: Each seasonal influenza vaccination, the authors suggested, recruits few new T cells.

A note on this clonotype: Antigen unknown.

The V end was cut by 4 bases, the J end by 2 bases, with 18 bases between. This CDR3 region has 15 residues. CDR1 is DFQATT and CDR2 is SNEGSKA in the germline V gene (reference sequence). TCRdb reprocessed the RT-PCR reads with MiXCR, giving one entry per CDR3 protein. The table shows roughly 620,000 distinct CDR3 sequences, with around 11% occurring only once. The same specimen was also included in a second study, on T cells expressing NK-cell markers. That work adds: Scientists made TCR beta cDNA using 5'RACE template switching with UMIs. Sequencing of TCR beta repertoires drew on sorted CD3+CD56+NKG2C+, CD3+CD56+NKG2C- and CD3+CD56-NKG2C+ T cells. Sorting of alpha-beta TCR T cells alone was achieved in several experiments with an anti-gamma-delta TCR antibody. Several donors showed these clonotypes also leading the CD3+CD56-NKG2C+ fraction.

Sequenced here: PBMCs from blood, sampled on the day of vaccination. The V call is TRBV20-1, the J call TRBJ2-7; D call uncertain. The TCR sequence derives from a man between 50 and 59 years old who received an inactivated influenza vaccine. The CDR3 protein is CSANQVKDATYEQYF. As DNA, the CDR3 is TGCAGTGCTAACCAAGTAAAGGACGCAACCTACGAGCAGTACTTC.